The rows below give T cell receptor beta chains drawn from one sample of a study of blood T cells in healthy people across ages. One entry per CDR3 protein, called by TCRdb with MiXCR from the 5' RACE reads. This sample yields about 900,000 distinct CDR3 sequences, of which about 62% are seen a single time; roughly a quarter belongs to the top ten. The sample taken for sequencing was blood. Receptors were obtained from a man aged 30-40 years in good health. The CDR3 runs from the conserved cysteine through the conserved F or W. Fields, in order: V gene, clone size, D gene, J gene, CDR3 protein, CDR3 DNA. D genes are given only for firm matches. Some rows have no size entry. The others give once, few or many, or a class for an expanded clone.

>TRBV12-3/TRBV12-4|few|TRBD2|TRBJ2-1
CASSRGSGGAYNEQFF
TGTGCCAGCAGTAGAGGGAGCGGGGGGGCCTACAATGAGCAGTTCTTC
>TRBV7-2|NA|TRBD2|TRBJ2-3
CASRTSSGGHTDTQYF
TGTGCCAGCAGGACCTCTAGCGGGGGGCACACAGATACGCAGTATTTT
>TRBV12-3/TRBV12-4|NA|NA|TRBJ2-3
CASSLWPPASPTDTQYF
TGTGCCAGCAGTTTATGGCCCCCAGCGAGCCCCACAGATACGCAGTATTTT
>TRBV29-1|NA|NA|TRBJ2-7
CSVAGDTVRSYEQYF
TGCAGCGTTGCGGGGGATACAGTGAGGTCCTACGAGCAGTACTTC
>TRBV12-3/TRBV12-4|NA|NA|TRBJ1-2
CASSLLTDYGYTF
TGTGCCAGCAGTCTCCTGACAGACTATGGCTACACCTTC
>TRBV20-1|NA|TRBD1|TRBJ1-1
CSAKDRGATEAFF
TGCAGTGCTAAGGACAGGGGGGCCACTGAAGCTTTCTTT
>TRBV28|NA|NA|TRBJ2-1
CASSFAGTDKFF
TGTGCCAGCAGCTTTGCCGGGACCGACAAGTTCTTC
>TRBV4-3|few|TRBD2|TRBJ2-7
CASSQDWGGASYEQYF
TGCGCCAGCAGCCAAGATTGGGGGGGAGCCTCCTACGAGCAGTACTTC
>TRBV20-1|once|NA|TRBJ1-2
CSASDTPGLKVGGYTF
TGCAGTGCTAGCGATACTCCGGGACTTAAGGTTGGGGGCTACACCTTC
>TRBV3-1|NA|NA|TRBJ1-1
CASSQDLGGGTEAFF
TGTGCCAGCAGCCAAGATTTGGGGGGTGGCACTGAAGCTTTCTTT
>TRBV6-2/TRBV6-3|NA|NA|TRBJ2-7
CASRTTLYEQYF
TGTGCCAGCAGGACGACACTCTACGAGCAGTACTTC
>TRBV2|few|NA|TRBJ1-6
CASKRAIGSPLHF
TGTGCCAGCAAACGGGCCATCGGTTCACCCCTCCACTTT
>TRBV6-1|NA|NA|TRBJ1-4
CASSGSGASNEKLFF
TGTGCCAGCAGTGGGTCAGGGGCTTCTAATGAAAAACTGTTTTTT
>TRBV4-3|few|NA|TRBJ2-6
CASSPEGGANVLTF
TGCGCCAGCAGCCCCGAAGGGGGGGCCAACGTCCTGACTTTC
>TRBV4-1|NA|TRBD2|TRBJ2-1
CASSQEAPSGGSLSSYNEQFF
TGCGCCAGCAGCCAAGAGGCTCCTAGCGGGGGTTCCCTAAGCTCCTACAATGAGCAGTTCTTC
>TRBV20-1|NA|NA|TRBJ2-5
CSASEESGQYF
TGCAGTGCTAGCGAGGAAAGCGGGCAGTACTTC
>TRBV30|NA|TRBD1|TRBJ2-7
CAWRQWDRDYEQYF
TGTGCCTGGAGGCAATGGGACAGAGACTACGAGCAGTACTTC
>TRBV20-1|NA|TRBD2|TRBJ2-3
CSATTSGGALPSDTQYF
TGCAGTGCTACGACTAGCGGGGGGGCTTTGCCTTCAGATACGCAGTATTTT
>TRBV27|NA|NA|TRBJ2-6
CASSLQGGANVLTF
TGTGCCAGCAGTTTACAGGGGGGGGCCAACGTCCTGACTTTC
>TRBV4-2|NA|TRBD2|TRBJ2-4
CASSQDLAASGNIQYF
TGTGCCAGCAGCCAGGACCTAGCGGCCTCTGGAAACATTCAGTACTTC
>TRBV5-1|few|NA|TRBJ2-7
CASSPPGGHYEQYF
TGCGCCAGCAGCCCCCCCGGGGGTCACTACGAGCAGTACTTC
>TRBV6-6|few|NA|TRBJ1-2
CASIHGPGRYYGYTF
TGTGCCAGCATCCACGGACCGGGACGATACTATGGCTACACCTTC
>TRBV7-9|NA|NA|TRBJ2-7
CASRLIQGPPYEQYF
TGTGCCAGCAGATTAATACAAGGACCCCCTTACGAGCAGTACTTC
>TRBV24-1|NA|TRBD1|TRBJ2-1
CATSDLPGQGAGNEQFF
TGTGCCACCAGTGATTTGCCCGGACAGGGGGCGGGAAATGAGCAGTTCTTC
>TRBV20-1|NA|NA|TRBJ2-1
CSATGSAEQFF
TGCAGTGCTACCGGATCAGCGGAGCAGTTCTTC
>TRBV4-2|few|NA|TRBJ2-6
CASSQDRGPGRSGANVLTF
TGTGCCAGCAGCCAAGATCGGGGACCAGGTCGCTCTGGGGCCAACGTCCTGACTTTC
>TRBV12-3/TRBV12-4|NA|NA|TRBJ2-7
CASSSREKSAYEQYF
TGTGCCAGCAGCTCAAGGGAAAAGAGCGCCTACGAGCAGTACTTC
>TRBV6-2/TRBV6-3|NA|NA|TRBJ2-1
CASSYSAHVQFF
TGTGCCAGCAGTTACAGCGCCCACGTGCAGTTCTTC
>TRBV2|few|NA|TRBJ2-6
CASSEGGSGANVLTF
TGTGCCAGCAGTGAAGGGGGGTCCGGGGCCAACGTCCTGACTTTC
>TRBV4-2|few|NA|TRBJ1-5
CASSPQPQRQPQHF
TGTGCCAGCAGCCCCCAACCCCAGCGTCAGCCCCAGCATTTT
>TRBV7-2|NA|NA|TRBJ2-3
CASSFERAQGNTQYF
TGTGCCAGCAGCTTTGAGCGGGCCCAAGGAAATACGCAGTATTTT
>TRBV19|NA|NA|TRBJ2-1
CASSITSSQQFF
TGTGCCAGTAGTATTACTAGTAGTCAGCAGTTCTTC
>TRBV29-1|few|NA|TRBJ1-1
CSVLTQGSGTEAFF
TGCAGCGTTCTAACTCAGGGGAGTGGGACTGAAGCTTTCTTT
>TRBV7-9|NA|TRBD1|TRBJ2-2
CASSPIEGAVDTGELFF
TGTGCCAGCAGCCCAATAGAGGGGGCGGTCGACACCGGGGAGCTGTTTTTT
>TRBV4-3|NA|NA|TRBJ2-3
CASSQGSYTGTDTQYF
TGCGCCAGCAGCCAAGGATCTTATACAGGCACAGATACGCAGTATTTT
>TRBV7-9|NA|NA|TRBJ2-5
CASSSGGGETLQETQYF
TGTGCCAGCAGCTCCGGAGGGGGCGAGACTCTCCAAGAGACCCAGTACTTC
>TRBV6-2/TRBV6-3|NA|NA|TRBJ2-7
CASSYTWSYEQYF
TGTGCCAGCAGTTACACGTGGTCATACGAGCAGTACTTC